The source of this T cell receptor (beta chain) is a study of T cell repertoires in cytomegalovirus infection. This CDR3 region has 14 residues. Trimming stripped 0 bases from V and 6 bases from J, with 9 bases between. CDR1 and CDR2 from the germline V gene are SGHAT and FQNNGV. The study's findings and limits: HLA-C-restricted TCR beta clonotypes specific for CMV led the ex vivo response.

TCRdb itself ran the reads through MiXCR, one entry per CDR3 protein. The sample lists a few hundred thousand distinct CDR3 sequences, about 42% occurring once. On this clonotype itself: Its target is not known.

The sequence came from a human donor in good health (CMV status not recorded). Some clones in this sample may be carry-over from other donors' samples. The V gene is TRBV11-2, the J gene TRBJ2-1; no clear D gene. The sequences come from cultured PBMCs, collected from culture after CMV antigen stimulation. CDR3 residues: CASSLDGRLNEQFF. CDR3 sequence (DNA): TGTGCCAGCAGCTTAGACGGCAGGCTCAATGAGCAGTTCTTC.